This T cell receptor (beta chain) appears in the sequencing data of a study of T-cell memory formation after mild COVID-19. The V gene lost 6 bases and the J gene lost 5 bases, with 14 bases spanning the gap. Germline V CDR1 and CDR2: MNHEY, SVGAGI. The CDR3 loop spans 13 amino acids. A few counts support this clonotype. TCRdb used MiXCR to reprocess the 5' RACE reads, holding one entry per CDR3 protein. The sample carries 65,000 to 90,000 distinct CDR3 sequences, about 13% recorded once. Sequenced material: PBMCs or a T cell subset sorted from them (not recorded which). The clonotype was recovered from a man aged 18 to 29 who had mild COVID-19 (a few samples of this study predate the infection). Cell type and time point are not known. This sequence joins TRBV6-5 and TRBJ2-7; D unclear. The CDR3 loop reads CASRGRPPNEQYF. CDR3 nucleotide sequence: TGTGCCAGCAGAGGACGCCCCCCTAACGAGCAGTACTTC.